Shown below are 2 T cell receptor beta chains from a single sample sequenced in a study of memory CD4+ T cells and cytomegalovirus serostatus. The sort gate was single viable CD3+CD4+CD8-CD45RO+ cells for memory CD4+ T cells. Libraries were prepared by immunoSEQ multiplex PCR; TCRdb keeps only in-frame clonotypes and omits some of them. The sample carries under 70,000 clones, about three quarters recorded once. The specimen was memory CD4+ T cells from blood. These TCRs come from an adult in good health and CMV-seronegative.

The J gene is TRBJ1-3, the V gene TRBV5-6; the match to TRBD1 covers 7 bases. The CDR3 totals 14 residues. CDR1 and CDR2 from the germline V gene are SGHDT and YYEEEE. Trimming cost V 1 base and J 4 bases; bases outside gene matches: 2. CDR3 sequence reads: CASSLSGGGNTIYF. CDR3 DNA: TGTGCCAGCAGCTTGTCAGGGGGAGGAAACACCATATATTTT.

The J gene is TRBJ2-2, the V gene TRBV18; TRBD2 is a possible D gene (6 bases). The CDR3 spans 14 residues. Looked up from germline, CDR1 is KGHSH and CDR2 is LQKENI. V dropped 6 bases and J dropped 1 base, with 9 bases sitting between them. The CDR3 DNA reads TGTGCCAGCTCGCGGGACTTGAACACCGGGGAGCTGTTTTTT. Translating it yields CASSRDLNTGELFF.